This T cell receptor beta chain was sequenced during a study of T cell responses to AZD1222 COVID-19 vaccine (dated by TCRdb to the early 2020s). In the study overall: A total of roughly 240 trial participants underwent TCR sequencing, of whom 207 received two doses of AZD1222 and around 25 received two doses of the MenACWY control vaccine. Trial participants were enrolled by age into subgroups of 18-55, 56-69 and 70-plus years, and roughly 160, 29 and 62 TCR-sequenced participants, respectively, were included in these subgroups. The investigation overall reported the following: A significant rise in spike-specific TCR breadth and depth was observed after two AZD1222 doses relative to day 0 and relative to MenACWY recipients. In the small 56-69-year group, the increase in depth fell short of significance, most likely because of low power. Epitopes outside the regions mutated in the B.1.351 and B.1.1.7 variants were reportedly recognized by nearly half of the unique spike-specific TCRs. Because no samples from the day 14 peak response were available, repertoires could be characterized only after the peak T cell response. Participants were mostly white British and included more females than males, and it was suggested by the authors that clonal diversity may have been underestimated. CD4 TCRs associated with the vaccine covered the entire spike protein, and the dominant responses were in regions 160-218 and 743-854. Conclusions about previously exposed vaccinees were limited because only six AZD1222 recipients were SARS-CoV-2 seropositive at baseline.

The CDR3 regions of human TCRbeta chains were analyzed by immunosequencing. The study's own analysis went as follows. TCRs in the repertoires were matched against a reference library of SARS-CoV-2-specific TCRs that had been generated with the MIRA antigen-specificity platform. Breadth was defined as the fraction of unique TCRs that were SARS-CoV-2-associated. Depth was defined as the fraction of total T cells that were SARS-CoV-2-associated. Using the MIRA data, each spike-specific TCR was assigned both to the spike region to which the TCR was reactive and to a CD4 or CD8 class. Log10-transformed breadth and depth values were compared by one-way ANOVA with Sidak's multiple comparisons tests. The source is immuneACCESS, and TCRdb retained only in-frame sequences with V and J called. Part of the clones is not carried over; for the studies checked, unresolved V genes explain less than half of this, and the remainder is unexplained. Clone size and the V and J calls come from that table; the DNA yielded D and trimming. The sample includes about 89,000 clones, with 91% observed a single time. In total, the top ten clones hold roughly 5.5% of the sample.

As for this clone: No antigen is known for it. Base qualities are not at hand, and no much larger clone is one base apart.

Deletion took 1 base off V and 6 bases off J, with a span of 6 bases between the germline ends. From its cysteine to its phenylalanine, the CDR3 spans 13 amino acids. The read is trimmed to its CDR3 DNA, 39 bases read in frame from base 1. The germline V gene encodes CDR1 SGHAT and CDR2 FQNNGV. The time point label here, explained by the study, means: baseline before first vaccination. This specimen's treatment or condition label, interpreted: meningococcal conjugate vaccine given as trial control. Vaccinee samples were obtained from the UK trials COV001 and COV002, which included a single-blind randomized controlled phase 2/3 trial of AZD1222 (ChAdOx1 nCoV-19) in healthy adults. Trial participant PBMC samples were collected at day 0 and day 28 after the second dose for TCRbeta chain sequencing.

This TCR came from an adult in good health. The sequencing used peripheral blood, collected on day 0 of MenACWY control vaccination. Recombination joined TRBV11-2 with TRBJ2-2, with TRBD1 tentatively as D gene (5 bases match). The nucleotides read TGTGCCAGCAGCTTAGTCAGGGCCGGGGAGCTGTTTTTT. This codes for CASSLVRAGELFF.